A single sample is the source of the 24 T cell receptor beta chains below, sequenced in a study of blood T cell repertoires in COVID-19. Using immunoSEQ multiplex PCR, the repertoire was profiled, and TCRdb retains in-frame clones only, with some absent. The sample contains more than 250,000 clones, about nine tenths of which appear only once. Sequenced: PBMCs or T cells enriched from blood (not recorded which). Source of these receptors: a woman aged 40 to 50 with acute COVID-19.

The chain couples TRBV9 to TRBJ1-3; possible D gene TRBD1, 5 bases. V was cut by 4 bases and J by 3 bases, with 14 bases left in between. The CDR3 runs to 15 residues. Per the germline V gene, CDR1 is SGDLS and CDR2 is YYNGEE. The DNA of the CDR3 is TGTGCCAGCAGCTCTACAGGTTCCCTTGGAAACACCATATATTTT. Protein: CASSSTGSLGNTIYF.

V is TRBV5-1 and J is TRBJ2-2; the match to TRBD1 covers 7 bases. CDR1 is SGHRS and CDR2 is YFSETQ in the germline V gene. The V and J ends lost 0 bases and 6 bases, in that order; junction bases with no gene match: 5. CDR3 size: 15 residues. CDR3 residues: CASSLAGQGAGELFF. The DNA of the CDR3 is TGCGCCAGCAGCTTGGCCGGGCAGGGGGCCGGGGAGCTGTTTTTT. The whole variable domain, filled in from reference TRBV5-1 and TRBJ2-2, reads KAGVTQTPRYLIKTRGQQVTLSCSPISGHRSVSWYQQTPGQGLQFLFEYFSETQRNKGNFPGRFSGRQFSNSRSEMNVSTLELGDSALYLCASSLAGQGAGELFFGEGSRLTVL.

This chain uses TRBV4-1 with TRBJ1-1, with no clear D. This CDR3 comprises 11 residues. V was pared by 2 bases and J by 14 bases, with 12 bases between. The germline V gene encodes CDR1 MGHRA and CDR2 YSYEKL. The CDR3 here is CASSQTGGLFF. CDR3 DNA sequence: TGCGCCAGCAGCCAAACCGGAGGGCTATTCTTT.

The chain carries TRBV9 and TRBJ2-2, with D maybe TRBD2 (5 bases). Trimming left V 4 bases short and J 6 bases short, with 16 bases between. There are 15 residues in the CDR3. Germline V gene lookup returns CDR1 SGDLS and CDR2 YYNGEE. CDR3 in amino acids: CASSPRGEVPGELFF. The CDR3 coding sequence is TGTGCCAGCAGCCCCCGGGGTGAGGTTCCCGGGGAGCTGTTTTTT. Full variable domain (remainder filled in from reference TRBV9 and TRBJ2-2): DSGVTQTPKHLITATGQRVTLRCSPRSGDLSVYWYQQSLDQGLQFLIQYYNGEERAKGNILERFSAQQFPDLHSELNLSSLELGDSALYFCASSPRGEVPGELFFGEGSRLTVL.

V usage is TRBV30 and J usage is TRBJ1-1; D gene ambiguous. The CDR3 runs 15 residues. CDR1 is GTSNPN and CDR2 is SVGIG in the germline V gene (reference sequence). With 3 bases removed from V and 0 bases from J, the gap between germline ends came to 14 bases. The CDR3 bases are TGTGCCTGGAGAATATTGGGGAGACTGAACACTGAAGCTTTCTTT. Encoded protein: CAWRILGRLNTEAFF.

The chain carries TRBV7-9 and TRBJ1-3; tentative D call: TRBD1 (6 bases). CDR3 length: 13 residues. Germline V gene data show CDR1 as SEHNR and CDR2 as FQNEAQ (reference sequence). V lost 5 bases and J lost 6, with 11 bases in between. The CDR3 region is CASSDWDKNTIYF. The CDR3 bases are TGTGCCAGCAGCGACTGGGACAAAAACACCATATATTTT.

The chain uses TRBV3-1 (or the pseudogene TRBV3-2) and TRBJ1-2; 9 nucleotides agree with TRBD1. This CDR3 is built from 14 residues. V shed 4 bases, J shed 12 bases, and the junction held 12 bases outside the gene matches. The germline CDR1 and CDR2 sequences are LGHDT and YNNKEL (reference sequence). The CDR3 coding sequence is TGTGCCAGCAGCCGCCGGACAGGGGAGTTGGCTAACACCTTC. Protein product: CASSRRTGELANTF.

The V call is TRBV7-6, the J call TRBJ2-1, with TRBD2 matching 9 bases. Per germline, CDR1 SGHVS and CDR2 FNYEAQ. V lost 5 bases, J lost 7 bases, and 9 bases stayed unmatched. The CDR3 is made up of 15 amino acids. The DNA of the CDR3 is TGTGCCAGCAGCCTCGGGAGCGGGAGGATTAATGAGCAGTTCTTC. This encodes CASSLGSGRINEQFF.

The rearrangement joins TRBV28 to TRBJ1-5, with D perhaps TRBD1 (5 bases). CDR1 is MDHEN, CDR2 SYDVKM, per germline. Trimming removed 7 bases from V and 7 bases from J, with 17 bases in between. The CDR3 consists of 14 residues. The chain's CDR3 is CASISGPTGQPQHF. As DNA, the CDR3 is TGTGCCAGCATAAGTGGTCCCACAGGCCAGCCCCAGCATTTT.

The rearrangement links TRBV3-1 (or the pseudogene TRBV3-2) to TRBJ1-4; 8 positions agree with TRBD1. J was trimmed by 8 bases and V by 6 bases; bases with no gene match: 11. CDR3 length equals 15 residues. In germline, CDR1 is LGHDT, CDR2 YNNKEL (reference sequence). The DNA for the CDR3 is TGTGCCAGCAGACCTCAGGGGGCAGGAAAGGAAAAACTGTTTTTT. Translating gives CASRPQGAGKEKLFF.

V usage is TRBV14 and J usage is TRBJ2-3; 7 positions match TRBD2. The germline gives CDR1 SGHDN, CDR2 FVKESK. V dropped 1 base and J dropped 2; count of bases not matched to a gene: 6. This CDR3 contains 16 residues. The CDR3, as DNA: TGTGCCAGCAGCCAAGCAGGGAGCGGGATCACAGATACGCAGTATTTT. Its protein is CASSQAGSGITDTQYF.

The CDR3 nucleotides read TGTGCCAGCAGCCCCCAGGATCAGCCCCAGCATTTT. Residues: CASSPQDQPQHF. V and J are TRBV28 and TRBJ1-5; D call uncertain. The ends were cut back, 6 bases at V and 5 bases at J, with 8 bases in the middle. The CDR3 runs to 12 residues. The germline V gene encodes CDR1 MDHEN and CDR2 SYDVKM.

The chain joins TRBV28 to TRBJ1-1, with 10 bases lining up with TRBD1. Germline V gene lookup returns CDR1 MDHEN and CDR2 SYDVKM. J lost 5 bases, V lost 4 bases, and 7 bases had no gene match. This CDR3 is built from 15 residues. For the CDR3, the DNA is TGTGCCAGCAGTTCGTACCGGGACAGGGGTACTGAAGCTTTCTTT. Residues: CASSSYRDRGTEAFF.

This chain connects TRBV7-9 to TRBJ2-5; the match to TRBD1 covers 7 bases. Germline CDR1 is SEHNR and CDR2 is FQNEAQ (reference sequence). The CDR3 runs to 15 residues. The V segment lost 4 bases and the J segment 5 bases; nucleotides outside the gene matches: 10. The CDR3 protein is CASSSGTDVGETQYF. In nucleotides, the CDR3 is TGTGCCAGCAGCTCGGGGACAGATGTAGGGGAGACCCAGTACTTC.

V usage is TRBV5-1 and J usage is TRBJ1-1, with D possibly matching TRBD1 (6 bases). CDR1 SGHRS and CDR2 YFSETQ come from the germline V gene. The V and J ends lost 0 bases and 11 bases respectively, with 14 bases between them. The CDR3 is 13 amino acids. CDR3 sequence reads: CASSLGMRGYAFF. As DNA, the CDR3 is TGCGCCAGCAGCTTGGGGATGAGGGGGTACGCTTTCTTT.

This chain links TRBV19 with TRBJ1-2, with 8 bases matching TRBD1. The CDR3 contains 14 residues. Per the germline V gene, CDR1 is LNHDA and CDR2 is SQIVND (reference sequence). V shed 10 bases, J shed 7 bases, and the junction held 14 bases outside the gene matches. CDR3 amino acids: CATARTGTGSGYTF. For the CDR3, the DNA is TGTGCCACAGCCCGAACCGGGACAGGCAGTGGCTACACCTTC.

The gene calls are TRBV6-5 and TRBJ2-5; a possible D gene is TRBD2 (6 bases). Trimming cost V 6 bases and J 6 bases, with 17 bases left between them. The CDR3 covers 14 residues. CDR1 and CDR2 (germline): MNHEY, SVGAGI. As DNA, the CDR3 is TGTGCCAGCAGCCCACCTATGGGGAGGAAGACCCAGTACTTC. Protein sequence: CASSPPMGRKTQYF.

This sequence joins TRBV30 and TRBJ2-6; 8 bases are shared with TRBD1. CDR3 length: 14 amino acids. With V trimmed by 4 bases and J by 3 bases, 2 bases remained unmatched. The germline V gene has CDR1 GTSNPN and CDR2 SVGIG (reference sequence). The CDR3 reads CAWNRGFGANVLTF. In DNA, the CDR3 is TGTGCCTGGAACAGGGGGTTTGGGGCCAACGTCCTGACTTTC.

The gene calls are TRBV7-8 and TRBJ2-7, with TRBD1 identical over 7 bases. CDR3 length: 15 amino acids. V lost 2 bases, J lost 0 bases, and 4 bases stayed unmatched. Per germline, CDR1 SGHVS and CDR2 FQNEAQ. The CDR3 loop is CASSLLQGSSYEQYV. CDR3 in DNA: TGTGCCAGCAGCTTACTACAGGGGAGCTCCTACGAGCAGTACGTC.

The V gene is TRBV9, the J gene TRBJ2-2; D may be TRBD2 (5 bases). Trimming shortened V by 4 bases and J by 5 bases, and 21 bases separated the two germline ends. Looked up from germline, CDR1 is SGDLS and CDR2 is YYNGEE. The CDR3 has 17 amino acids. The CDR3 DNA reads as TGTGCCAGCAGCCCTCACTCCCCACTAGTACGGACCGGGGAGCTGTTTTTT. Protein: CASSPHSPLVRTGELFF.

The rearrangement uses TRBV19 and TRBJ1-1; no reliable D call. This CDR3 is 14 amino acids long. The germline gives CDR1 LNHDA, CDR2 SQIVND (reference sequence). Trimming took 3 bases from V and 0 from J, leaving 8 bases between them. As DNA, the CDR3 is TGTGCCAGTAGTATTTTTTCGGTGAACACTGAAGCTTTCTTT. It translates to CASSIFSVNTEAFF.

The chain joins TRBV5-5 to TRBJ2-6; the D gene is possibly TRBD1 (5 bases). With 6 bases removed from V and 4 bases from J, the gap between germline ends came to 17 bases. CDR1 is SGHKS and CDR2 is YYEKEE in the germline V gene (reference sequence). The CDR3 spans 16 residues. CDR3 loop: CASNPYSGPGANVLTF. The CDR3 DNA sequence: TGTGCCAGCAACCCATACTCAGGGCCCGGGGCCAACGTCCTGACTTTC. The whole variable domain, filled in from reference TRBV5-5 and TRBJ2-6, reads DAGVTQSPTHLIKTRGQQVTLRCSPISGHKSVSWYQQVLGQGPQFIFQYYEKEERGRGNFPDRFSARQFPNYSSELNVNALLLGDSALYLCASNPYSGPGANVLTFGAGSRLTVL.

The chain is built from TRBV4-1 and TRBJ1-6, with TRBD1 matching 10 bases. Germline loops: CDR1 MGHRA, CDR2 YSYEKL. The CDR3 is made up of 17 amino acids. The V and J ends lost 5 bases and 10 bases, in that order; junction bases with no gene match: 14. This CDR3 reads CASSDRRQGARSSPLHF. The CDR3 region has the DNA TGCGCCAGCAGCGACCGACGACAGGGGGCACGGAGCTCACCCCTCCACTTT.

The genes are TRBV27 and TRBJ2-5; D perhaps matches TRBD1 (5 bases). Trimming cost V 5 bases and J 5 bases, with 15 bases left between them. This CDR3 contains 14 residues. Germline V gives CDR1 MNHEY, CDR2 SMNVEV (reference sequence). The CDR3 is CASSTRGRMETQYF. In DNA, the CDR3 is TGTGCCAGCAGTACAAGGGGTCGTATGGAGACCCAGTACTTC.